The source of this T cell receptor beta chain is a study of blood T cells in healthy people across ages. Study-wide findings and caveats: In older individuals, TCR beta diversity per million T cells was lower, falling roughly linearly with age.

Per the germline V gene, CDR1 is MDHEN and CDR2 is SYDVKM. V dropped 6 bases and J dropped 11; count of bases not matched to a gene: 15. The CDR3 length is 14 residues. Notes on this clonotype: As yet, its antigen is unknown. Just one base apart from a much larger clone, this may be a read error.

A second roughly 6 to 11 cycle PCR used barcoded and J-beta primers. Each sample yielded at least 2.5 million CDR3-containing paired-end reads. One entry per CDR3 protein results from TCRdb running MiXCR on the 5' RACE reads. The table lists 650,000 to 800,000 distinct CDR3 sequences, around 52% of them singletons. Each sample had at least 6.5 million PBMCs isolated. The material sequenced was blood. The receptor was isolated from a woman older than 75 in good health. The chain carries TRBV28 and TRBJ2-5; 7 nucleotides line up with TRBD1. The CDR3 spells CASSSGQTYNEQYF. DNA of the CDR3: TGTGCCAGCAGCTCGGGACAGACCTACAATGAGCAGTACTTC. The whole variable domain, remainder taken from reference TRBV28 and TRBJ2-5, is DVKVTQSSRYLVKRTGEKVFLECVQDMDHENMFWYRQDPGLGLRLIYFSYDVKMKEKGDIPEGYSVSREKKERFSLILESASTNQTSMYLCASSSGQTYNEQYFGPGTRLLVL.